This section outlines one TCR beta chain sequence together with its context. The antigen it recognizes is unknown. The input lacks base qualities; no much larger clone sits a single base away. Cut back by 5 bases and 4 bases, the V and J ends lie 20 bases apart. The germline V gene (reference sequence) supplies CDR1 LNHNV and CDR2 YYDKDF. The CDR3 contains 16 residues, cysteine and phenylalanine counted. The entry retains the CDR3 DNA only, 48 bases that are in frame from base 1. In the prospective study, participants were about 18 to 95 years old, resided in 24 geographic areas of the United States, and were enrolled through a virtual design. To assign participants to cohorts, the prospective study relied on clinical history that participants themselves reported in a screening survey and a study questionnaire. ImmuneRACE Cohort 3 recovered participants were defined by two consecutive negative NP/OP PCR tests, healthcare professional clearance, or symptom resolution. Mobile phlebotomists in the prospective study collected whole blood, serum and a nasopharyngeal or oropharyngeal swab from every participant. Participants in the prospective study had the option to provide additional blood draws and questionnaires over a roughly 2-month period. Before DNA extraction, blood samples from the prospective study were shipped at room temperature or frozen.

The data belong to a study of blood T cell repertoires in COVID-19 (dated by TCRdb to about 2020). Background on the whole study: Collaborator samples came from the United States, Italy and Spain and covered acute and convalescent phases of COVID-19. The sample metadata nearly always contained a de-identified subject ID, COVID-19 status, age in years and sex. Samples came from the ongoing ImmuneRACE study (first 160 participants) plus 1,254 subjects from 6 global collaborators. A freely available public database, intended as a resource for researchers studying the immune response to SARS-CoV-2, is where the repertoires were released. HLA class I and class II types, where available, came from metadata supplied by the sample provider rather than from assay-based typing. Subjects who had been exposed to COVID-19, were actively infected with it, or had recovered from it provided the deeply sampled blood TCRbeta repertoires that made up the dataset. The prospective study material was composed of cDNA or gDNA derived from T cells, B-cell-depleted T cells, or PBMCs.

TCRbeta CDR3 regions were amplified from genomic DNA by means of the immunoSEQ Assay, a bias-controlled multiplex PCR. The study's processing was this. The number of nucleated cells in each sample was estimated by amplification of reference gene primers within the assay. To quantify the absolute abundance of each unique TCRbeta CDR3 rearrangement, sequence reads were collapsed and filtered. Productive Simpson clonality was computed per sample as the square root of Simpson's diversity index over productive rearrangements. Not all clones reach the TCRdb copy of this immuneACCESS table, which keeps in-frame sequences only. Checked studies attribute under half of the gap to unresolved V genes and leave the rest unexplained. V and J calls and clone size are as listed in that table; D and trimming were resolved from the DNA. Present in this sample are some 370,000 clones, 80% to 85% of which were seen just once. The ten largest make up approximately 4.7% of the sample.

General study outcomes and caveats: The quantity of clinical and demographic metadata differed by source and by participant and was supplied without curation.

The sequence was collected from a woman between 50 and 59 years old who had recovered from COVID-19. The specimen sequenced was PBMCs or T cells enriched from blood (not recorded which). The V and J genes are TRBV15 and TRBJ1-1; the D segment could be TRBD1, given 5 matching bases. The CDR3 region has the sequence CATSPDVLTGGTEAFF. The DNA reads as follows: TGTGCCACCAGCCCAGACGTCCTAACCGGGGGCACTGAAGCTTTCTTT.